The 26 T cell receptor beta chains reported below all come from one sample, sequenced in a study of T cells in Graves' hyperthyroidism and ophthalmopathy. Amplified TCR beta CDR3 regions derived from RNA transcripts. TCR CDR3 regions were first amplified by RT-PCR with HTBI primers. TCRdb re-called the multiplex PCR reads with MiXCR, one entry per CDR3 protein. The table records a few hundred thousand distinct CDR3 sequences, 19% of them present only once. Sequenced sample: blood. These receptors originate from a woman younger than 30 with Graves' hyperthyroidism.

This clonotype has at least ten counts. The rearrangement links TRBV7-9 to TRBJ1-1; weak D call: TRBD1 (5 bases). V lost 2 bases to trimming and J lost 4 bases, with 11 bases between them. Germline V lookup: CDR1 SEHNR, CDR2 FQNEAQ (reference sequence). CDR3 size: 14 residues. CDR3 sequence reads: CASSLLPGATEAFF. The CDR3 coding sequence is TGTGCCAGCAGCTTATTGCCTGGGGCCACTGAAGCTTTCTTT. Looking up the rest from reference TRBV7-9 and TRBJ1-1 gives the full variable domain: DTGVSQNPRHKITKRGQNVTFRCDPISEHNRLYWYRQTLGQGPEFLTYFQNEAQLEKSRLLSDRFSAERPKGSFSTLEIQRTEQGDSAMYLCASSLLPGATEAFFGQGTRLTVV.

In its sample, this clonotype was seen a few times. The CDR3 nucleotides are TGTGCCAGCGTCTCGGACACCGGGGAGCTGTTTTTT. Translation: CASVSDTGELFF. The V and J genes are TRBV11-2 and TRBJ2-2; D is undetermined. The CDR3 is 12 amino acids. CDR1 and CDR2 (germline): SGHAT, FQNNGV. V was trimmed by 8 bases and J by 3 bases, leaving 7 bases between them.

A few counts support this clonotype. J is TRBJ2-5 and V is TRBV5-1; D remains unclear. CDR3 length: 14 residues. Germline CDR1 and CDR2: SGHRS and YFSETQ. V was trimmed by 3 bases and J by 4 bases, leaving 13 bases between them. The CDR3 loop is CASSSELAGETQYF. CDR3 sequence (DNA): TGCGCCAGCAGCTCGGAATTGGCAGGAGAGACCCAGTACTTC.

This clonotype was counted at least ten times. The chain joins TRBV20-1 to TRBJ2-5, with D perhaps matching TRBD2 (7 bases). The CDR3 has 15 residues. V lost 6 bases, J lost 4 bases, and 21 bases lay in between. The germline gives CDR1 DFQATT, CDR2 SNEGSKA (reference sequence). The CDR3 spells CSARGTTRGSETQYF. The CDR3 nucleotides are TGCAGTGCACGAGGGACTACCAGGGGATCAGAGACCCAGTACTTC.

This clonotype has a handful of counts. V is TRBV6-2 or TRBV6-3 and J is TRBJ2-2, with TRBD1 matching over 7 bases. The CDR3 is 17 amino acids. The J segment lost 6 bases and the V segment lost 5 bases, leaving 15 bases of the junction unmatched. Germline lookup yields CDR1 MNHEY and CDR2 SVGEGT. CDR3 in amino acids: CASSLSRDSPDPGELFF. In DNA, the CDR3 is TGTGCCAGCAGTCTCTCCCGGGACAGTCCGGATCCCGGGGAGCTGTTTTTT.

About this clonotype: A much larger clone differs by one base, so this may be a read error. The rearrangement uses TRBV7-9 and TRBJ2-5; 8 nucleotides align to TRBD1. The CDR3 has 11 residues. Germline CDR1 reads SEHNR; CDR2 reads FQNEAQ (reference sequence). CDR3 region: CAGQGQATQYF. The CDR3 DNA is TGTGCCGGACAGGGACAAGCGACCCAGTACTTC.

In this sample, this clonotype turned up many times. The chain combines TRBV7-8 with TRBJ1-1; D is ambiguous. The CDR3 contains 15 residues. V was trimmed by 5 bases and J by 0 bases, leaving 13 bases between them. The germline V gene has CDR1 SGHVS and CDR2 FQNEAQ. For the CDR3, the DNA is TGTGCCAGCAGCCCGTTTACAGTCATGAACACTGAAGCTTTCTTT. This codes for CASSPFTVMNTEAFF.

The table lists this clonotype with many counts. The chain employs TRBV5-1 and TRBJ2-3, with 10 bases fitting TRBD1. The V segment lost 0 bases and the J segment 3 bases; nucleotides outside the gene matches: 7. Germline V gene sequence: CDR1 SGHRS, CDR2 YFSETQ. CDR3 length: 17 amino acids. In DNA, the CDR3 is TGCGCCAGCAGCTTGGATGGGACAGGGGCCGGAACAGATACGCAGTATTTT. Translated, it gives CASSLDGTGAGTDTQYF.

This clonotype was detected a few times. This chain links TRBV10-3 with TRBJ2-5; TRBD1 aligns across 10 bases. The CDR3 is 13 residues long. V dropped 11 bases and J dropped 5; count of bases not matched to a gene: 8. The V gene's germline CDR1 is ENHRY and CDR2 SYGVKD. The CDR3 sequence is CAVRQGAGETQYF. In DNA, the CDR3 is TGTGCCGTCCGACAGGGGGCTGGGGAGACCCAGTACTTC.

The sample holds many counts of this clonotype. The CDR3 nucleotides read TGTGCCAGCAGGCGGACAGGGCTACCCTATGGCTACACCTTC. Translated, it gives CASRRTGLPYGYTF. The gene calls are TRBV2 and TRBJ1-2, with 8 bases that match TRBD1. CDR3 size: 14 residues. V was clipped by 6 bases and J by 4 bases; unmatched bases: 7. Germline V lookup: CDR1 SNHLY, CDR2 FYNNEI. The full variable domain, in which reference TRBV2 and TRBJ1-2 provide the parts outside the CDR3, is EPEVTQTPSHQVTQMGQEVILRCVPISNHLYFYWYRQILGQKVEFLVSFYNNEISEKSEIFDDQFSVERPDGSNFTLKIRSTKLEDSAMYFCASRRTGLPYGYTFGSGTRLTVV.

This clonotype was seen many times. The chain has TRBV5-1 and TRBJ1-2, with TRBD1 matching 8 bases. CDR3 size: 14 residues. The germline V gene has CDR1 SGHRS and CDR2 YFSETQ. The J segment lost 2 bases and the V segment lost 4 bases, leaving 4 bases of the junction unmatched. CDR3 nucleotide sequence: TGCGCCAGCAGCCCAGGGGGCTCCAACTATGGCTACACCTTC. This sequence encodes CASSPGGSNYGYTF.

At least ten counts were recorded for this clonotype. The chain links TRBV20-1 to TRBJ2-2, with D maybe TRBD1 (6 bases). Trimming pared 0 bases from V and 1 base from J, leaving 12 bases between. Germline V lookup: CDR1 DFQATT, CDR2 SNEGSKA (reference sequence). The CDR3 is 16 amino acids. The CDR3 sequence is CSARDKGDQNTGELFF. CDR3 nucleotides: TGCAGTGCTAGAGATAAGGGGGATCAGAACACCGGGGAGCTGTTTTTT.

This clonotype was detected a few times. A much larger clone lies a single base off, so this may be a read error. The CDR3 sequence: CAWSAQGVGKLFF. Here the CDR3 DNA reads TGTGCCTGGAGTGCGCAGGGAGTCGGGAAGCTGTTTTTT. V usage is TRBV30 and J usage is TRBJ2-2; either TRBD1 or TRBD2 may fit D (5 bases each). CDR1 and CDR2 (germline): GTSNPN, SVGIG (reference sequence). The CDR3 is 13 amino acids.

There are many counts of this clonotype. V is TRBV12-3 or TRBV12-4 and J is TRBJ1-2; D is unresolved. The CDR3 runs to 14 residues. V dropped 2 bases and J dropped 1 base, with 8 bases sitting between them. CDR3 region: CASSLRARNYGYTF. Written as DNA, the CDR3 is TGTGCCAGCAGTTTAAGGGCCCGTAACTATGGCTACACCTTC.

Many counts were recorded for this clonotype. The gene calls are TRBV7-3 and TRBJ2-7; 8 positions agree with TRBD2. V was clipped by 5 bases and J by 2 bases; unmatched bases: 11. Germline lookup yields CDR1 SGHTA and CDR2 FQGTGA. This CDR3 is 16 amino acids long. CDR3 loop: CASSQRPGLVPYEQYF. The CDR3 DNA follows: TGTGCCAGCAGCCAAAGACCGGGACTAGTCCCCTACGAGCAGTACTTC.

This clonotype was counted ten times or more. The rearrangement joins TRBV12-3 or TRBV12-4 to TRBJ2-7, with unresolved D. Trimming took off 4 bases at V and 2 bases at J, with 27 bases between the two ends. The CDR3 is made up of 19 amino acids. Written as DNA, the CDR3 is TGTGCCAGCAGTTCGCCAATGGCTAACTCAAAGGGCAGAGCCTACGAGCAGTACTTC. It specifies CASSSPMANSKGRAYEQYF.

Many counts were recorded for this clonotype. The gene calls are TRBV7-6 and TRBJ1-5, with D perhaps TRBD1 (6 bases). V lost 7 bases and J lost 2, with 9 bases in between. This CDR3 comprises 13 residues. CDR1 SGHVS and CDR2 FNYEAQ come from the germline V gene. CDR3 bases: TGTGCCAGCACCGCAGGGGGCAATCAGCCCCAGCATTTT. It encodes CASTAGGNQPQHF.

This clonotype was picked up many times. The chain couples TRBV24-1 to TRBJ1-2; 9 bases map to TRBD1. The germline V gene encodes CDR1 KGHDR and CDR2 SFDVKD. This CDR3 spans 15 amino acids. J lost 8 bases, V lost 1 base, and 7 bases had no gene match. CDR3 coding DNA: TGTGCCACCAGTGATTTTGGGGACAGGGAGGGCGGCTACACCTTC. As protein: CATSDFGDREGGYTF.

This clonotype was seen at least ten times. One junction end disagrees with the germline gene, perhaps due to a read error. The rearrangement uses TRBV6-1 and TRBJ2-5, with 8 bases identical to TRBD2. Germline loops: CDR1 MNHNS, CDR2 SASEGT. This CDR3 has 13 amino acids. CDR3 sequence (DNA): TGTGCCAGCAGAAAAGCGGGGGAAGAGACCCGGTACTTC. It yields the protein CASRKAGEETRYF.

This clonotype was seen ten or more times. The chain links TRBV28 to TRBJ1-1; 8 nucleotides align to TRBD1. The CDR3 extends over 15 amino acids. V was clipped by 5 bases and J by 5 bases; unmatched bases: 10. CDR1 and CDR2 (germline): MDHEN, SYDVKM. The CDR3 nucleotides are TGTGCCAGCAGTAAACGCCCGACAGGGGTAACTGAAGCTTTCTTT. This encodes CASSKRPTGVTEAFF. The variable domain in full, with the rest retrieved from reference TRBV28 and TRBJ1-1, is DVKVTQSSRYLVKRTGEKVFLECVQDMDHENMFWYRQDPGLGLRLIYFSYDVKMKEKGDIPEGYSVSREKKERFSLILESASTNQTSMYLCASSKRPTGVTEAFFGQGTRLTVV.

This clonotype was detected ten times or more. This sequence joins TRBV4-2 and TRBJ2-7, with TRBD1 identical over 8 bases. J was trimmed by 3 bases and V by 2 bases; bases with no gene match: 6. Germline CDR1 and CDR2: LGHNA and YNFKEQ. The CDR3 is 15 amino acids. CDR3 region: CASSQSGQGGYEQYF. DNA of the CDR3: TGTGCCAGCAGCCAATCAGGACAGGGTGGCTACGAGCAGTACTTC.

The CDR3 loop reads CATSDSETGVYGYTF. The CDR3 coding sequence is TGTGCCACCAGTGATTCTGAGACAGGGGTCTATGGCTACACCTTC. This sequence joins TRBV24-1 and TRBJ1-2; 8 bases align to TRBD1. V shed 2 bases, J shed 4 bases, and the junction held 5 bases outside the gene matches. The CDR3 covers 15 residues. Germline CDR1 KGHDR, CDR2 SFDVKD.

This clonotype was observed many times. The CDR3: CASQRGAGLLYEQYF. CDR3 bases: TGTGCCAGCCAACGAGGGGCAGGTCTACTGTACGAGCAGTACTTC. This chain joins TRBV6-2 or TRBV6-3 and TRBJ2-7; D possibly matches TRBD1 or TRBD2 (5 bases each). Trimming stripped 8 bases from V and 4 bases from J, with 21 bases between. The CDR3 consists of 15 residues. Germline CDR1 is MNHEY and CDR2 is SVGEGT.

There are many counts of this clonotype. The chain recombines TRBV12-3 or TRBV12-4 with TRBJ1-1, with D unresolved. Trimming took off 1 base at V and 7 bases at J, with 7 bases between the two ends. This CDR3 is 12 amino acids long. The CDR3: CASSLGPYEAFF. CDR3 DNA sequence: TGTGCCAGCAGTTTAGGACCGTATGAAGCTTTCTTT.

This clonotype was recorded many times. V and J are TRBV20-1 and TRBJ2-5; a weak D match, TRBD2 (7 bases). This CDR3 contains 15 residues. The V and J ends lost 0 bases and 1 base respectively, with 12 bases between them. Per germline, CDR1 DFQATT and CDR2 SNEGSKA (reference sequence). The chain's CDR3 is CSARDGGATQETQYF. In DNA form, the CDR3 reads TGCAGTGCTAGAGATGGGGGGGCCACCCAAGAGACCCAGTACTTC.

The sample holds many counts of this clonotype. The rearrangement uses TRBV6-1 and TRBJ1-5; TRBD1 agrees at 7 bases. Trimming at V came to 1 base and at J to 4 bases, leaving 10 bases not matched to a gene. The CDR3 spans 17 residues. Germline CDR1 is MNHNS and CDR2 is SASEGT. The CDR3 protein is CASSEDTGEGRNQPQHF. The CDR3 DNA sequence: TGTGCCAGCAGTGAAGATACAGGGGAGGGAAGAAATCAGCCCCAGCATTTT.